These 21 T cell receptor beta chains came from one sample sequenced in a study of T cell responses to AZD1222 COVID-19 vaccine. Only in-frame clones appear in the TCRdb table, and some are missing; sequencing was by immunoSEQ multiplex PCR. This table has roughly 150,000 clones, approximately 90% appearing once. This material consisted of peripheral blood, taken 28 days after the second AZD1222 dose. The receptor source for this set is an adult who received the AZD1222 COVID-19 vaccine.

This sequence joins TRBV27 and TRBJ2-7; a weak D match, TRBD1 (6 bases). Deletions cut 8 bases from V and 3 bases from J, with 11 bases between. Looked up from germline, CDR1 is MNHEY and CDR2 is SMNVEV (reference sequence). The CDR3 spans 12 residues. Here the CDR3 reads CASGPRGYEQYF. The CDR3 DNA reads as TGTGCCAGCGGACCCAGGGGCTACGAGCAGTACTTC.

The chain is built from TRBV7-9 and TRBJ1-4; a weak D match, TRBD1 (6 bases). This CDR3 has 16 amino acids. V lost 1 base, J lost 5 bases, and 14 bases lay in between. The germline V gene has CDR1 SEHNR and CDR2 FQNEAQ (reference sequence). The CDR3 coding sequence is TGTGCCAGCAGCTTAGGGTTCACAGGGAGGAATGAAAAACTGTTTTTT. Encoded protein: CASSLGFTGRNEKLFF.

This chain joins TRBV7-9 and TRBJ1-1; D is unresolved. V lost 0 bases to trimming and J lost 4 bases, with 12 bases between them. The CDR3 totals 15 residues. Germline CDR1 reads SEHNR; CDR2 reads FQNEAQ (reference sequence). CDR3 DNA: TGTGCCAGCAGCTTAGCCAGGTTTTCGAGCACTGAAGCTTTCTTT. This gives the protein CASSLARFSSTEAFF.

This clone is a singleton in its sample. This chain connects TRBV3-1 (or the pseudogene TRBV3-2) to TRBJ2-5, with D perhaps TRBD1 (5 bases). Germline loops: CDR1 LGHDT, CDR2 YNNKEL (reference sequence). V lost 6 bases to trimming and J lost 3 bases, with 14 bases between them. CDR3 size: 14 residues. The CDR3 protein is CASRKTAYKETQYF. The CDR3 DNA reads TGTGCCAGCAGGAAGACAGCCTATAAAGAGACCCAGTACTTC.

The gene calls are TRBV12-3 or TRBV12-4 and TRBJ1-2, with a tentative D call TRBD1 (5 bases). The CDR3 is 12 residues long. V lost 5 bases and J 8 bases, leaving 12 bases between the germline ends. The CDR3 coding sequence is TGTGCCAGCAGTCAGGGTCCGGGAGGCTACACCTTC. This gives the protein CASSQGPGGYTF.

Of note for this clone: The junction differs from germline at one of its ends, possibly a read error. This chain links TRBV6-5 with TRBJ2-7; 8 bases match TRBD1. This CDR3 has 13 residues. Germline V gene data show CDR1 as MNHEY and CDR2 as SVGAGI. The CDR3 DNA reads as TGTGCCAGCAGCAGGGGGCCGGGCTACGAGCAGTGCTTC. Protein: CASSRGPGYEQCF.

The CDR3: CAWAGGGHRVYGYTF. CDR3 in DNA: TGTGCCTGGGCAGGGGGGGGGCACAGAGTCTATGGCTACACCTTC. The V gene is TRBV30, the J gene TRBJ1-2; 7 bases align to TRBD1. The CDR3 consists of 15 residues. The junction had 13 bases not matched to a gene; V was cut back by 5 bases and J by 4 bases. The germline V gene encodes CDR1 GTSNPN and CDR2 SVGIG (reference sequence). Looking up the rest from reference TRBV30 and TRBJ1-2 gives the full variable domain: SQTIHQWPATLVQPVGSPLSLECTVEGTSNPNLYWYRQAAGRGLQLLFYSVGIGQISSEVPQNLSASRPQDRQFILSSKKLLLSDSGFYLCAWAGGGHRVYGYTFGSGTRLTVV.

This CDR3 is CASSGEGLTDTQYF. The CDR3 nucleotides are TGTGCCAGCAGTGGGGAGGGTCTCACAGATACGCAGTATTTT. The V and J genes are TRBV7-9 and TRBJ2-3; 7 bases align to TRBD2. Germline V gives CDR1 SEHNR, CDR2 FQNEAQ (reference sequence). The CDR3 sequence is 14 residues long. Unmatched junction bases numbered 5, after V lost 6 bases and J lost 2 bases.

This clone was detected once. Written as DNA, the CDR3 is TGTGCCAGCAGCTTAGCGAGGGCTAGCGGGACTGGGCAGTTCTTC. Translation gives CASSLARASGTGQFF. The rearrangement uses TRBV7-2 and TRBJ2-1; 9 positions agree with TRBD2. The V segment lost 0 bases and the J segment 12 bases; nucleotides outside the gene matches: 9. CDR3 length: 15 residues. The germline CDR1 and CDR2 sequences are SGHTA and FQGNSA.

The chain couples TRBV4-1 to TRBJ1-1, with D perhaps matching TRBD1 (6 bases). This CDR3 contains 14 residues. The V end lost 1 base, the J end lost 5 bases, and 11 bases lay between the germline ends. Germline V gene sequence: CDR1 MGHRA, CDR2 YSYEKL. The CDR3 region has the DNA TGCGCCAGCAGCCAAGCCAGGGGTTGGACTGAAGCTTTCTTT. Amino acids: CASSQARGWTEAFF.

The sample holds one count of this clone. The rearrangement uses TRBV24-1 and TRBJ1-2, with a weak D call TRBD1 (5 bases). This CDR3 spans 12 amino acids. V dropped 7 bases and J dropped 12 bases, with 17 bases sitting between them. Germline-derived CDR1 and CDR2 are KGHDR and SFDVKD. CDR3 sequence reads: CATRTGNEGHTF. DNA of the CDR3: TGTGCCACCAGGACCGGTAACGAGGGGCACACCTTC.

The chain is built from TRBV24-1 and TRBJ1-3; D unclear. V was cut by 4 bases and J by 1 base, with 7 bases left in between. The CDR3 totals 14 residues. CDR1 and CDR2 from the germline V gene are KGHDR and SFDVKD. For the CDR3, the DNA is TGTGCCACCAGTGAAGCGGGTTCTGGAAACACCATATATTTT. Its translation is CATSEAGSGNTIYF.

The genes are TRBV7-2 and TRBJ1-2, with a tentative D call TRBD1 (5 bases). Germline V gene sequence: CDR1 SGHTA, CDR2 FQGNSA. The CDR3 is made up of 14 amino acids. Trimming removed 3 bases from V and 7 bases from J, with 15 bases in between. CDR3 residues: CASSFNWERGGYTF. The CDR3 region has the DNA TGTGCCAGCAGCTTCAACTGGGAGAGGGGTGGCTACACCTTC.

The CDR3 nucleotides read TGTGCCACCAGCAGAGATTTCGGGTATGACACTGAAGCTTTCTTT. Translating gives CATSRDFGYDTEAFF. The chain links TRBV15 to TRBJ1-1; D gene unclear. This CDR3 comprises 15 residues. Germline V gene data show CDR1 as LNHNV and CDR2 as YYDKDF (reference sequence). Trimming pared 0 bases from V and 3 bases from J, leaving 11 bases between. The variable domain in full, completed from reference TRBV15 and TRBJ1-1, reads DAMVIQNPRYQVTQFGKPVTLSCSQTLNHNVMYWYQQKSSQAPKLLFHYYDKDFNNEADTPDNFQSRRPNTSFCFLDIRSPGLGDTAMYLCATSRDFGYDTEAFFGQGTRLTVV.

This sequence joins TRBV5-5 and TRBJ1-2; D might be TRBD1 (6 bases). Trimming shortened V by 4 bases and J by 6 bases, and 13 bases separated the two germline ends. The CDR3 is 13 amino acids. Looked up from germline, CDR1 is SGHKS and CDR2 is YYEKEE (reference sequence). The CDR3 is CASSPRGGDGYTF. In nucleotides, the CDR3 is TGTGCCAGCAGCCCCCGGGGGGGCGATGGCTACACCTTC.

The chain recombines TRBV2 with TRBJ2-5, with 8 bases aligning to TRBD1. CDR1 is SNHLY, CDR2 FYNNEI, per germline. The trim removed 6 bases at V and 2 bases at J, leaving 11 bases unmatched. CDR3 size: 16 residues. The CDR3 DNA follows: TGTGCCAGCAGACCCAACCACAGGGGGAGGCAAGAGACCCAGTACTTC. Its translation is CASRPNHRGRQETQYF.

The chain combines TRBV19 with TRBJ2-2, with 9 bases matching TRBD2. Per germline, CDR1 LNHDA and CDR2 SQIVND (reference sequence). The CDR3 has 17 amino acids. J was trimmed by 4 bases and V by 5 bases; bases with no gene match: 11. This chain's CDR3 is CASSGVWGGRATGELFF. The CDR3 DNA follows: TGTGCCAGTAGTGGCGTGTGGGGCGGGAGGGCCACCGGGGAGCTGTTTTTT.

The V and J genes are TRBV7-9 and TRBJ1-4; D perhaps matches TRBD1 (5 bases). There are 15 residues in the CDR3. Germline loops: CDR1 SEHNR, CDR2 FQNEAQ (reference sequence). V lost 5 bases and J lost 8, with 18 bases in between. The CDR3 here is CASSALGGNGEKLFF. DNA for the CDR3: TGTGCCAGCAGCGCCCTTGGGGGGAATGGCGAAAAACTGTTTTTT. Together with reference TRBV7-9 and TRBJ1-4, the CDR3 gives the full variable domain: DTGVSQNPRHKITKRGQNVTFRCDPISEHNRLYWYRQTLGQGPEFLTYFQNEAQLEKSRLLSDRFSAERPKGSFSTLEIQRTEQGDSAMYLCASSALGGNGEKLFFGSGTQLSVL.

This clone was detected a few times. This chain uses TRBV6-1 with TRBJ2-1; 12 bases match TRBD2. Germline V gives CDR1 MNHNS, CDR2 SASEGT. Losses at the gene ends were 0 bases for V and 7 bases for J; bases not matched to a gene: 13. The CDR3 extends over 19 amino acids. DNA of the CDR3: TGTGCCAGCAGTGAAGCACCGCACGGGGCTAGCGGGAGGGGTAATGAGCAGTTCTTC. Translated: CASSEAPHGASGRGNEQFF.

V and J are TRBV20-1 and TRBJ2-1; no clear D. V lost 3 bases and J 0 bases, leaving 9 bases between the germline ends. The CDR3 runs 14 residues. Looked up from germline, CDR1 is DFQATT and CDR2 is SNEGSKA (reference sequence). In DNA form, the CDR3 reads TGCAGTGCTAGTAGGCCGAGCTCCTACAATGAGCAGTTCTTC. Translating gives CSASRPSSYNEQFF.

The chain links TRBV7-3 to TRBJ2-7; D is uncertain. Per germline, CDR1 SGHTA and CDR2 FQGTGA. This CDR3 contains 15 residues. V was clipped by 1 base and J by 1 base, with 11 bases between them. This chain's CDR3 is CASSLMGLGSYEQYF. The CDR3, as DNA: TGTGCCAGCAGCTTAATGGGGTTAGGGTCCTACGAGCAGTACTTC.